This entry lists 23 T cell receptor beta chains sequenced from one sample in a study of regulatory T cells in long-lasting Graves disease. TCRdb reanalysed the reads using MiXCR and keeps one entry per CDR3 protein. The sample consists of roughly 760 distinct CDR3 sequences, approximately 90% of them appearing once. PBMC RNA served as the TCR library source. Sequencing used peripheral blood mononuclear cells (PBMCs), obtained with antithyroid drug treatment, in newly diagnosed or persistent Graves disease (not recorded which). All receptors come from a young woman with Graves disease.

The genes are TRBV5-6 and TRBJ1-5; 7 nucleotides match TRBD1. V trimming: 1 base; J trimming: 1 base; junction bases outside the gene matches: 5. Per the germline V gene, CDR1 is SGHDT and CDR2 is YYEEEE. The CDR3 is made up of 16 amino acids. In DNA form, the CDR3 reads TGTGCCAGCAGCTTGTTCTCGGGACAGAGCAATCAGCCCCAGCATTTT. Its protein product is CASSLFSGQSNQPQHF.

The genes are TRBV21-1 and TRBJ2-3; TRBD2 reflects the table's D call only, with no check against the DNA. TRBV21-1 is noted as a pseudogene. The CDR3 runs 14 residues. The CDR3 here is CASSRTLLPDTQYF. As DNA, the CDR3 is TGTGCCAGCAGCAGGACCCTCCTTCCAGATACGCAGTATTTT.

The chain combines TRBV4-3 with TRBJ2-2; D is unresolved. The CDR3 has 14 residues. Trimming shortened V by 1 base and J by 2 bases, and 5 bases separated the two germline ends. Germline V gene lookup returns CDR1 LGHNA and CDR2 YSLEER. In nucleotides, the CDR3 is TGCGCCAGCAGCCAAGCACAAAACACCGGGGAGCTGTTTTTT. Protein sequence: CASSQAQNTGELFF.

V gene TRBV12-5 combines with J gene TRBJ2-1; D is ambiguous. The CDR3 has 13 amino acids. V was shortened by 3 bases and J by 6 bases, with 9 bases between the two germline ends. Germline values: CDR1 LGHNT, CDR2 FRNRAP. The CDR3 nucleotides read TGTGCTAGTGGTTTTGGGGTTGGCAATGAGCAGTTCTTC. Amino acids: CASGFGVGNEQFF.

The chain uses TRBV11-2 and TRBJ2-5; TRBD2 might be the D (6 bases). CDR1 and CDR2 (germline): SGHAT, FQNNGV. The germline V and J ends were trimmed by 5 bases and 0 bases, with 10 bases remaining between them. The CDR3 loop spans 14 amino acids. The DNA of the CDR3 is TGTGCCAGCAGCCTAGGACTACACCAAGAGACCCAGTACTTC. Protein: CASSLGLHQETQYF.

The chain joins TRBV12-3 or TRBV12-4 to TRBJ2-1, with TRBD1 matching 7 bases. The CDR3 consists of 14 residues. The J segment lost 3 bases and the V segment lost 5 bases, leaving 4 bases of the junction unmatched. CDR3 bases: TGTGCCAGCAGTCACAGGGGAGACTACAATGAGCAGTTCTTC. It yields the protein CASSHRGDYNEQFF.

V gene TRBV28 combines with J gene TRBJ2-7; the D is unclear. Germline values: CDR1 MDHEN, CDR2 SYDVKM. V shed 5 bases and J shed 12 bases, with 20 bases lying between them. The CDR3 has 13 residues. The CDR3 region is CASSPPIVTLRYF. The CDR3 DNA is TGTGCCAGCAGTCCGCCGATTGTGACTCTGCGGTACTTC.

The CDR3 loop reads CASSLGGVYEQYF. CDR3 nucleotide sequence: TGTGCCAGCAGCTTGGGCGGGGTATACGAGCAGTACTTC. The chain recombines TRBV7-2 with TRBJ2-7, with TRBD2 as a possible D gene (6 bases). Trimming took 3 bases from V and 4 from J, leaving 10 bases between them. Germline V CDR1 and CDR2: SGHTA, FQGNSA. The length of the CDR3 is 13 residues.

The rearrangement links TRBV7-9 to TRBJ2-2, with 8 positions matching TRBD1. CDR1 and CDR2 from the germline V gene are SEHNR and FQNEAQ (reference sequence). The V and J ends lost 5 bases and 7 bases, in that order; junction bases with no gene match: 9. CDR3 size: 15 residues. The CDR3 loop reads CASSGTTGEDGELFF. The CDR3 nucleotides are TGTGCCAGCAGCGGAACGACAGGGGAAGACGGGGAGCTGTTTTTT.

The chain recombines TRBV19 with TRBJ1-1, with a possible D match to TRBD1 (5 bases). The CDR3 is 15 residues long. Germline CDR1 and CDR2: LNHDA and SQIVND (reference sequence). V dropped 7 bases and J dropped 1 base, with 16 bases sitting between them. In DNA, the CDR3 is TGTGCCAGTATGGCAGGGAGAGCCCCGAACACTGAAGCTTTCTTT. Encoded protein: CASMAGRAPNTEAFF. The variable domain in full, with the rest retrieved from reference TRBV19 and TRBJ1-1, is DGGITQSPKYLFRKEGQNVTLSCEQNLNHDAMYWYRQDPGQGLRLIYYSQIVNDFQKGDIAEGYSVSREKKESFPLTVTSAQKNPTAFYLCASMAGRAPNTEAFFGQGTRLTVV.

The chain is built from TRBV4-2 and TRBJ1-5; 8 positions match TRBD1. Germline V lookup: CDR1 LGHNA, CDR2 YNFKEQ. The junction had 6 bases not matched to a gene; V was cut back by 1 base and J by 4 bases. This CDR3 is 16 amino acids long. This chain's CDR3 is CASSQVGTGPNQPQHF. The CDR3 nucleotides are TGTGCCAGCAGCCAAGTGGGGACAGGCCCAAATCAGCCCCAGCATTTT.

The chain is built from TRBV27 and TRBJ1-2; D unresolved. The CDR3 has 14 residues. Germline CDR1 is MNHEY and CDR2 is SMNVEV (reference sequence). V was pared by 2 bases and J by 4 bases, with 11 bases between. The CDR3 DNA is TGTGCCAGCAGTTTAACAGTCAACTCCTATGGCTACACCTTC. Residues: CASSLTVNSYGYTF.

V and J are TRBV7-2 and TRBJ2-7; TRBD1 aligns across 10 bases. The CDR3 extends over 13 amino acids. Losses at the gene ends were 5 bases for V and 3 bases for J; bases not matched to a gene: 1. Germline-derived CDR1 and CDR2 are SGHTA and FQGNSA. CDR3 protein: CASSGQGGYEQYF. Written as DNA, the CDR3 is TGTGCCAGCAGCGGACAGGGGGGCTACGAGCAGTACTTC.

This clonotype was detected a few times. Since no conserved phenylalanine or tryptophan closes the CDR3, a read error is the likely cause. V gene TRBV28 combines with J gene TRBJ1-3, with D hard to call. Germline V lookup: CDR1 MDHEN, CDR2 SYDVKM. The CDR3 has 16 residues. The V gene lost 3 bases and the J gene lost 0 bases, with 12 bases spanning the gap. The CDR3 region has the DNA TGTGCCAGCAGTTTTCCAGGTTTCGACTCTGGAAACACCATATATCTT. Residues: CASSFPGFDSGNTIYL.

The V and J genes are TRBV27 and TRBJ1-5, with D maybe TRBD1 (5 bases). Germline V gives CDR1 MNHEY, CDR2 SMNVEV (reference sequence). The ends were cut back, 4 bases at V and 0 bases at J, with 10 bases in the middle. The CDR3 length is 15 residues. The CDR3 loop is CASSSRQNSNQPQHF. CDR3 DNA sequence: TGTGCCAGCAGTTCAAGACAGAATAGCAATCAGCCCCAGCATTTT.

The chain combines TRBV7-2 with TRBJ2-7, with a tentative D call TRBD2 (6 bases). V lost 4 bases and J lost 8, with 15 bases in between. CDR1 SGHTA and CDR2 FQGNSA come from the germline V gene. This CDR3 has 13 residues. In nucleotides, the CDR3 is TGTGCCAGCAGCTGGCGGGACGTTAACAAGCAGTACTTC. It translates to CASSWRDVNKQYF.

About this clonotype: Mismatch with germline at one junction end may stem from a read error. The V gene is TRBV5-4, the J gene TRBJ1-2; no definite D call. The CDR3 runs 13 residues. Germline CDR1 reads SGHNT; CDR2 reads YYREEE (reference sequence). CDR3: CASSLSEQSERAF. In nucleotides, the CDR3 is TGTGCCAGCAGCTTGTCCGAGCAATCGGAACGTGCCTTC.

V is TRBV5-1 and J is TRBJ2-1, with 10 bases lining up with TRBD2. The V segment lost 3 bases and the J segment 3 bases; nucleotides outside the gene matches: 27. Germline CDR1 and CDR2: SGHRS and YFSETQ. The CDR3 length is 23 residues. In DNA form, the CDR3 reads TGCGCCAGCAGCTGGCGGACAGGGACCGGGACTAGCGTACCTCAATCAGGCTACAATGAGCAGTTCTTC. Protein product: CASSWRTGTGTSVPQSGYNEQFF.

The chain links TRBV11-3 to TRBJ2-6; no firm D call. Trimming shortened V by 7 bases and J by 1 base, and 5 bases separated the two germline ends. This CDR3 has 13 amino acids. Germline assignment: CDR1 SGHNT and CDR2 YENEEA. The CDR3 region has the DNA TGTGCCAGCAAATTATCTGGGGCCAACGTCCTGACTTTC. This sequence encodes CASKLSGANVLTF. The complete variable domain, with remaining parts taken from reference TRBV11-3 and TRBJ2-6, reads EAGVVQSPRYKIIEKKQPVAFWCNPISGHNTLYWYLQNLGQGPELLIRYENEEAVDDSQLPKDRFSAERLKGVDSTLKIQPAELGDSAVYLCASKLSGANVLTFGAGSRLTVL.

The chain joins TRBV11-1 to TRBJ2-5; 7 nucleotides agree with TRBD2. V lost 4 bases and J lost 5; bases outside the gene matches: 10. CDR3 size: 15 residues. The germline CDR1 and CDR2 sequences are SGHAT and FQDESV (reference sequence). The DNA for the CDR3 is TGTGCCAGCAGCTCAGGCGGGAGTGCGTGGGAGACCCAGTACTTC. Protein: CASSSGGSAWETQYF.

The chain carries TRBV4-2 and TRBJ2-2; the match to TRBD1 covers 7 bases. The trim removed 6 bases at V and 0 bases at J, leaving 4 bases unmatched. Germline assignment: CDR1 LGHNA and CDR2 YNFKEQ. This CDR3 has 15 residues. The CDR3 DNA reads TGTGCCAGCAGAACCGGGACAGCGAACACCGGGGAGCTGTTTTTT. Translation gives CASRTGTANTGELFF.

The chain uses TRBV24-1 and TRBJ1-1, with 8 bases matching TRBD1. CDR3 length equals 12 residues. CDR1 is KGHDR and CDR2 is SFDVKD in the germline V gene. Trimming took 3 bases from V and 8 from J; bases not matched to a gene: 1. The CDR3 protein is CATSDRDREAFF. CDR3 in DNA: TGTGCCACCAGTGATAGGGACAGGGAAGCTTTCTTT.

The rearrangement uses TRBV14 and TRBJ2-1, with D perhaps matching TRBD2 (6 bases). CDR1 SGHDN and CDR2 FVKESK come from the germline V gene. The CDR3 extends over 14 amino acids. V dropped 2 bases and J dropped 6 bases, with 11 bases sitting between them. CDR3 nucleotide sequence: TGTGCCAGCAGCCAATCACTAGCTGGCAATGAGCAGTTCTTC. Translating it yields CASSQSLAGNEQFF.